A single sample is the source of the 15 T cell receptor beta chains below, sequenced in a study of blood T cell repertoires in COVID-19 (dated by TCRdb to about 2020). Receptors were amplified or captured by the immunoSEQ multiplex PCR assay. This immuneACCESS table, as held by TCRdb, lists in-frame sequences with V and J called but not all clones. Of the missing ones, under half trace to an unresolved V gene in checked studies; the others have no known cause. The sample contains roughly 150,000 clones, 80% to 90% of them found a single time. In total, the top ten clones hold approximately 2.8% of the sample. Specimen: peripheral blood. Receptors originate from a woman aged 55-69 years with active COVID-19.

On this clone itself: Within the sample, other DNA sequences also encode this same CDR3. The V and J genes are TRBV7-3 and TRBJ2-7; TRBD1 agrees at 10 bases. V dropped 5 bases and J dropped 6; count of bases not matched to a gene: 4. The germline CDR1 and CDR2 sequences are SGHTA and FQGTGA. CDR3 size: 13 residues. The chain's CDR3 is CASSPGTGAEQYF. DNA of the CDR3: TGTGCCAGCAGCCCAGGGACAGGGGCCGAGCAGTACTTC.

This chain uses TRBV6-5 with TRBJ1-6; a weak D match, TRBD1 (6 bases). The CDR3 totals 16 residues. Trimming stripped 0 bases from V and 10 bases from J, with 16 bases between. CDR1 is MNHEY and CDR2 is SVGAGI in the germline V gene. CDR3 region: CASSYSITGTGSPLHF. CDR3 sequence (DNA): TGTGCCAGCAGTTACTCGATTACAGGGACCGGGTCACCCCTCCACTTT.

The chain recombines TRBV11-2 with TRBJ2-1; D may be TRBD2 (7 bases). The V end was cut by 4 bases, the J end by 6 bases, with 13 bases between. The CDR3 runs to 14 residues. Germline CDR1 is SGHAT and CDR2 is FQNNGV. CDR3 protein: CASSSGGPSNEQFF. CDR3 in DNA: TGTGCCAGCAGCTCCGGGGGGCCCTCCAATGAGCAGTTCTTC. The full variable domain, with the rest looked up from reference TRBV11-2 and TRBJ2-1, is EAGVAQSPRYKIIEKRQSVAFWCNPISGHATLYWYQQILGQGPKLLIQFQNNGVVDDSQLPKDRFSAERLKGVDSTLKIQPAKLEDSAVYLCASSSGGPSNEQFFGPGTRLTVL.

This chain joins TRBV11-2 and TRBJ2-5, with TRBD2 matching 7 bases. Losses at the gene ends were 2 bases for V and 2 bases for J; bases not matched to a gene: 17. CDR3 length equals 19 residues. Looked up from germline, CDR1 is SGHAT and CDR2 is FQNNGV. DNA for the CDR3: TGTGCCAGCAGCTTAAGGGGACCGGGAGGTACAATTGGGCAAGAGACCCAGTACTTC. Translation gives CASSLRGPGGTIGQETQYF.

This clone was observed once. The rearrangement uses TRBV5-1 and TRBJ2-3; tentative D call: TRBD2 (5 bases). The CDR3 has 13 amino acids. Germline V gene sequence: CDR1 SGHRS, CDR2 YFSETQ. Trimming left V 6 bases short and J 0 bases short, with 8 bases between. The CDR3 DNA is TGCGCCAGCAAGGAGGTGAGCACAGATACGCAGTATTTT. The encoded protein is CASKEVSTDTQYF.

V gene TRBV29-1 combines with J gene TRBJ1-1; possibly TRBD1 for D (5 bases). Germline loops: CDR1 SQVTM, CDR2 ANQGSEA. The germline V and J ends were trimmed by 4 bases and 2 bases, with 17 bases remaining between them. The CDR3 spans 15 residues. The CDR3 DNA reads TGCAGCGTTGTCCCCCCCTGGCAGGGAAACACTGAAGCTTTCTTT. Translating it yields CSVVPPWQGNTEAFF.

The chain's CDR3 is CASSLLGRFSYEQYF. Written as DNA, the CDR3 is TGTGCCAGCAGCTTATTGGGGCGGTTCTCCTACGAGCAGTACTTC. The genes are TRBV11-2 and TRBJ2-7; a weak D match, TRBD1 (5 bases). Germline lookup yields CDR1 SGHAT and CDR2 FQNNGV. The CDR3 is 15 amino acids. V shed 2 bases and J shed 0 bases, with 11 bases lying between them.

This clone was recorded once. The chain is built from TRBV9 and TRBJ1-4, with D perhaps matching TRBD1 (6 bases). Per germline, CDR1 SGDLS and CDR2 YYNGEE. This CDR3 is built from 13 residues. Trimming cost V 4 bases and J 7 bases, with 11 bases left between them. CDR3 amino acids: CASSPGTLEKLFF. The CDR3 DNA reads as TGTGCCAGCAGCCCGGGGACACTTGAAAAACTGTTTTTT.

The CDR3 loop reads CASSSDRKTNEKLFF. DNA of the CDR3: TGTGCCAGCAGCTCAGACAGGAAAACTAATGAAAAACTGTTTTTT. V gene TRBV7-6 combines with J gene TRBJ1-4; D may be TRBD1 (6 bases). The CDR3 loop spans 15 amino acids. The ends were cut back, 4 bases at V and 1 base at J, with 10 bases in the middle. Germline CDR1 SGHVS, CDR2 FNYEAQ.

The chain employs TRBV4-1 and TRBJ2-7; TRBD1 aligns across 7 bases. V shed 2 bases and J 5 bases; nucleotides not matched to a gene: 15. CDR1 and CDR2 from the germline V gene are MGHRA and YSYEKL. The CDR3 consists of 17 residues. The CDR3 DNA is TGCGCCAGCAGCCAACCAACTAGGGGGCAAGGCGGTAACGAGCAGTACTTC. Amino acids: CASSQPTRGQGGNEQYF.

The chain joins TRBV21-1 to TRBJ1-5. TRBV21-1 is a recognized pseudogene. The CDR3 has 14 residues. The CDR3 region is CASSSWGGYQPQHF. Written as DNA, the CDR3 is TGTGCCAGCAGCAGTTGGGGGGGGTATCAGCCCCAGCATTTT.

The J gene is TRBJ2-3, the V gene TRBV9; a weak D match, TRBD1 (6 bases). Germline CDR1 SGDLS, CDR2 YYNGEE. The CDR3 length is 19 residues. V shed 4 bases and J shed 3 bases, with 27 bases lying between them. CDR3 in amino acids: CASSPPHPGQSLRTDTQYF. DNA for the CDR3: TGTGCCAGCAGCCCTCCTCATCCGGGACAATCACTGAGAACAGATACGCAGTATTTT.

This chain uses TRBV10-3 with TRBJ2-1, with 7 bases fitting TRBD2. Trimming at V came to 10 bases and at J to 6 bases, leaving 6 bases not matched to a gene. This CDR3 has 12 amino acids. From germline, CDR1 is ENHRY and CDR2 SYGVKD. CDR3 protein: CATRTSPNEQFF. In nucleotides, the CDR3 is TGTGCCACCCGGACTAGTCCCAATGAGCAGTTCTTC.

The chain is built from TRBV11-2 and TRBJ2-6; D unresolved. The CDR3 has 13 amino acids. The germline V and J ends were trimmed by 8 bases and 0 bases, with 5 bases remaining between them. Germline CDR1 reads SGHAT; CDR2 reads FQNNGV. The CDR3 region is CASGLSGANVLTF. The CDR3 nucleotides are TGTGCCAGCGGCCTCTCTGGGGCCAACGTCCTGACTTTC.

Points on this clone: Additional DNA sequences in this sample encode the identical CDR3. The chain uses TRBV7-9 and TRBJ2-7; a weak D match, TRBD1 (6 bases). Per the germline V gene, CDR1 is SEHNR and CDR2 is FQNEAQ (reference sequence). There are 12 residues in the CDR3. V was pared by 4 bases and J by 4 bases, with 8 bases between. The CDR3 sequence is CASSSQGYEQYF. The CDR3 DNA reads TGTGCCAGCAGCTCACAGGGATACGAGCAGTACTTC.